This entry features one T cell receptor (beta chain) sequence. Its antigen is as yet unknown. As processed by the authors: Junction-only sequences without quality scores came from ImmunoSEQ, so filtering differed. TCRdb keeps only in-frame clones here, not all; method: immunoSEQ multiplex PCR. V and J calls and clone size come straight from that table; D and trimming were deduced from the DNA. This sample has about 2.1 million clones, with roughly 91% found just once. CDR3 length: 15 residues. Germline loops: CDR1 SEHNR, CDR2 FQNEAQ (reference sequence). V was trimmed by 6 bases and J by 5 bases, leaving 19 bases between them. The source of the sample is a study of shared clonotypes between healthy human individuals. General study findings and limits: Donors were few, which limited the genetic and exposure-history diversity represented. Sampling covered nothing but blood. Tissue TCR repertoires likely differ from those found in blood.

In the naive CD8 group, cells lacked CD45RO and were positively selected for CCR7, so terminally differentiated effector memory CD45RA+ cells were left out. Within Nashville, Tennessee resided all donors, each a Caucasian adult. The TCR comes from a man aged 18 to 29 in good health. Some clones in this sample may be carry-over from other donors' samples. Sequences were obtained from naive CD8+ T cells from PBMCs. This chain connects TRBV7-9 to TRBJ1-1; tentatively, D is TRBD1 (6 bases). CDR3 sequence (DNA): TGTGCCAGCAGAGGGGGGGACGAGGACCCAACTGAAGCTTTCTTT. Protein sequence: CASRGGDEDPTEAFF.